This TCR beta chain was observed in a study of beta chain features in type 1 diabetes (dated by TCRdb to 2016 to 2019). For the study in its entirety: Mean age, gender distribution, total cell number and subset yield did not differ between patients and healthy donors. A total of 85 million to 140 million sorted cells were examined across all samples, and the number of cells per subset was strongly correlated with RNA yield. Regulatory and stem cell-like memory subsets were obtained from only 8 patients and roughly eight healthy donors, while naive and central memory subsets were obtained from all 30 or so donors. The study compared the TCRB repertoires of sorted circulating CD4+ T cell subsets in recently diagnosed type 1 diabetes patients with those in matched healthy donors. What the research found in general, with its limitations: Because cDNA rather than genomic DNA was sequenced, highly expressing activated cells could have been over-represented, although no difference in activation and CD3 levels was found between groups. Naive, central memory and regulatory TCRB repertoires appeared to be more similar among patients than among healthy donors. PCR may preferentially amplify shorter templates, but because patient and control samples were amplified and corrected together, any resulting skew would affect both groups equally. Because small numbers of individuals were included in the HLA sub-analyses, any influence of HLA type on TCRB rearrangement was left unresolved. Type 1 diabetes patients showed a moderate but significant shortening of TCRB CDR3 length in all four CD4+ subsets. At VDJ recombination sites, type 1 diabetes patients had fewer insertions and more deleted nucleotides, which implies abnormalities in thymic rearrangement.

Worth noting for this clone: Its antigen is unknown. No much larger clonotype is one base removed from it; base qualities were not supplied.

The entire isolated RNA was reverse transcribed using the High Capacity cDNA Reverse Transcription Kit, and thus expressed TCRB transcripts were sequenced. Naive, central memory and regulatory T cell samples underwent deep immunoSEQ sequencing, averaging approximately 3.3 million total reads per sample. After sorted cells were lysed in RLT buffer, RNA was extracted with DNase-treated RNeasy Micro or Mini kits, with the choice depending on cell number. Each cell subset was processed separately to prevent cross-contamination, with patient and healthy donor samples processed together. The immunoSEQ multiplex PCR was used to amplify TCRB sequences from cDNA, generating 87-bp fragments that spanned the CDR3 region. Amplicons were sequenced on the Illumina HiSeq platform. As for the original processing: Synthetic template baselines were used to correct PCR bias computationally, reads within Hamming distance 2 were collapsed, and singletons that could not be merged were discarded. Reads were aligned against IMGT so that V, D and J genes, CDR3 length and insertions or deletions at six rearrangement sites could be assigned. Clonotype counts were normalized to sorted cell number within each subset before computing true diversity and Gini coefficients with the tcR R package. The overlap coefficient, calculated on TCRB nucleotide sequences, was used to measure repertoire sharing. Out-of-frame TCRB sequences from naive cells were analyzed to stand in for the pre-selection repertoire. The clones in this table, taken by TCRdb from immuneACCESS, are in-frame only. Not every clone is retained; where verified, under half of the shortfall comes from an unresolved V gene, and the cause of the rest is unknown. D and trimming come from the DNA, and the V and J calls and clone size come from that table. This sample has about 340,000 clones in its table, and roughly 14% of those were observed once. Of the sample, roughly 0.016% falls within the top ten clones.

The CDR3 covers 15 residues, taking in both the cysteine and the phenylalanine. The read is trimmed to its CDR3 DNA, 45 bases read in frame from base 1. A single peripheral blood draw of around 100 mL on average was collected from each donor into heparinised tubes. A BD FACSAria II was used to sort naive, central memory, regulatory and stem cell-like memory CD4+ T cells with a panel that included CD45RO, CCR7, CD25, CD127, CD95 and CD27. Every sorted population had a purity above 95%. PBMCs were isolated immediately by Lymphoprep density gradient centrifugation and stained directly without culture. To minimize batch effects, samples were stained and sorted in pairs, one healthy donor with one patient per experiment.

The receptor comes from a woman under 30 with type 1 diabetes. Sequencing input: naive CD4+ T cells from blood. The cell subset or site label here, explained by the study, means: true naive CD4+ T cells. This chain is built from TRBV21-1 and TRBJ1-1; TRBD1 is the table's D call, not checked against the DNA. TRBV21-1 is a recognized pseudogene. The CDR3 here reads CASSKGGTGTAEAFF. The nucleotide sequence is TGTGCCAGCAGCAAAGGGGGCACAGGGACCGCTGAAGCTTTCTTT.